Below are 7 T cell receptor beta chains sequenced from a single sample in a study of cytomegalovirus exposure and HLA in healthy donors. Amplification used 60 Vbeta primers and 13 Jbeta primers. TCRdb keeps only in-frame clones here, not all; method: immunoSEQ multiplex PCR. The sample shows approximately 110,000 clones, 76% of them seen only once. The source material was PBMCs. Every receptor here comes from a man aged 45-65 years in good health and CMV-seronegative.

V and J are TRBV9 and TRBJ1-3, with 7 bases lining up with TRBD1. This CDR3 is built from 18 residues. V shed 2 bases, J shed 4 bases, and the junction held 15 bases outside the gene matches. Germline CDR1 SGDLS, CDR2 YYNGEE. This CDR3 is CASSVRTGPDTGGNTIYF. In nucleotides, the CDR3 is TGTGCCAGCAGCGTCCGGACAGGTCCAGATACTGGGGGAAACACCATATATTTT.

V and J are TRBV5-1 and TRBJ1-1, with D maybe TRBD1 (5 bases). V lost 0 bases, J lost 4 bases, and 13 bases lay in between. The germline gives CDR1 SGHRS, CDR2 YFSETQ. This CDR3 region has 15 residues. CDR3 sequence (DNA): TGCGCCAGCAGCTTGGCCCAGGGAACGGGCACTGAAGCTTTCTTT. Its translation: CASSLAQGTGTEAFF.

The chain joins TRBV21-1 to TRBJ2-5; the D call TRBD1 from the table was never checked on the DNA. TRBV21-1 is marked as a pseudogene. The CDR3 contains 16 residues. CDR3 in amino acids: CASSKMSGREGETQYF. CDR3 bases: TGTGCCAGCAGCAAAATGTCGGGCAGGGAAGGGGAGACCCAGTACTTC.

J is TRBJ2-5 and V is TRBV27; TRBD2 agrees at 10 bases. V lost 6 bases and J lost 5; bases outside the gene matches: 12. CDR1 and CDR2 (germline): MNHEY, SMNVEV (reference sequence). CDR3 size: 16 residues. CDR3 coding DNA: TGTGCCAGCAGGCCCACACTAGCGGGGCCGGGGGAGACCCAGTACTTC. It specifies CASRPTLAGPGETQYF.

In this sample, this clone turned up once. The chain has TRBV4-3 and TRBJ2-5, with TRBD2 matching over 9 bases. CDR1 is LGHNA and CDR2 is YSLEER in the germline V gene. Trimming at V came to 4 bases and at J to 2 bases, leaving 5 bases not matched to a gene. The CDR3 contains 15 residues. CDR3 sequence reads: CASSPGTSLQETQYF. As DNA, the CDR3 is TGCGCCAGCAGCCCCGGGACTAGCCTTCAAGAGACCCAGTACTTC.

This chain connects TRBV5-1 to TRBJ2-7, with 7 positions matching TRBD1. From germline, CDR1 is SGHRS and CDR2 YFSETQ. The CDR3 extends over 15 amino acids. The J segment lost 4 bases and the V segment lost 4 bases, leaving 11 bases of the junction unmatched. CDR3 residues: CASSLKRQGWYEQYF. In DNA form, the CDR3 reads TGCGCCAGCAGCCTAAAACGACAGGGATGGTACGAGCAGTACTTC.

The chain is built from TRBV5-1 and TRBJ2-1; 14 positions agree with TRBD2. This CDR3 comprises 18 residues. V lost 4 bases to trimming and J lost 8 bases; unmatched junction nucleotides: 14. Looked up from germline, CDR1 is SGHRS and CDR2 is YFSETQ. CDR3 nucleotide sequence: TGCGCCAGCAGCCCAGGACTAGCGGGGGGCGAGTCGGATTATGAGCAGTTCTTC. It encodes CASSPGLAGGESDYEQFF.